This record covers a single TCR beta chain. There is no known antigen for this receptor. No much larger clonotype is one base removed from it; base qualities were not supplied. The sample belongs to a study of blood T cell repertoires in COVID-19 (dated by TCRdb to 2020 to 2021). Some background on the complete study: The collaborator samples originated in the United States, Italy and Spain and spanned the acute and convalescent phases of COVID-19. The prospective study material was composed of cDNA or gDNA derived from T cells, B-cell-depleted T cells, or PBMCs. Deeply sampled blood TCRbeta repertoires from subjects exposed to, actively infected with, or recovered from COVID-19 were included in the dataset. The repertoires were made available in a free public database intended to serve as a resource for research on the immune response to SARS-CoV-2. The samples were drawn from the first 160 participants of the ongoing ImmuneRACE study and from over a thousand subjects provided by 6 global collaborators. A de-identified subject ID, COVID-19 status, age in years and sex were almost always included in the sample metadata. Where HLA class I and class II types were available, the types were taken from metadata supplied by the sample provider, not from assay-based typing.

TCRbeta CDR3 regions were amplified from genomic DNA using the immunoSEQ Assay, a bias-controlled multiplex PCR. In the source study's methods: Within the assay, amplification of reference gene primers was used to estimate how many nucleated cells each sample contained. To quantify the absolute abundance of each unique TCRbeta CDR3 rearrangement, sequence reads were collapsed and filtered. For each sample, productive Simpson clonality was calculated as the square root of Simpson's diversity index across productive rearrangements. TCRdb limited this immuneACCESS table to in-frame rearrangements with V and J called. A share of clones is missing; checked studies link under half to unresolved V genes, and the rest is unexplained. Clone size and the V and J calls come from that table; the DNA yielded D and trimming. The sample yields roughly 200,000 clones; roughly 90% were counted once. 1.6% of the sample is in the top ten clones.

The collaborating institutions used their own protocols to collect whole blood in K2EDTA tubes. For TCRbeta analysis, collaborator samples were shipped as frozen whole blood, as isolated PBMCs, or as DNA extracted from either sample type. The junction carries 12 bases between V and J, which are trimmed by 0 bases and 3 bases respectively. The CDR1 and CDR2 encoded by the germline V gene (reference sequence) are LNHNV and YYDKDF. CDR3 length: 15 amino acids, cysteine to phenylalanine. The kept DNA is CDR3 alone, 45 bases in frame from the first base. The paper's findings and limits, for the study overall: Clinical and demographic metadata were provided uncurated, with the amount varying by source and participant.

Source material: peripheral blood. The sequence links TRBV15 to TRBJ2-7, with the D gene too uncertain to name. The TCR sequence derives from a man younger than 35 with active or convalescent COVID-19. CDR3 loop: CATSRDPTGLYEQYF. The nucleotide sequence reads as follows: TGTGCCACCAGCAGAGACCCGACGGGTCTCTACGAGCAGTACTTC.